These 24 T cell receptor beta chains share one sample of origin, sequenced in a study of blood T cells in healthy people across ages. Using a J-beta primer mix together with a sample-barcoded 5' primer, a second PCR was run for 7 to 11 cycles. TCRdb redid the calling of the 5' RACE reads with MiXCR, one entry per CDR3 protein. The sample has almost 800,000 distinct CDR3 sequences; 58% are singletons. Sequenced material: blood. The receptors were gathered from a man aged 25-40 years in good health.

J is TRBJ2-1 and V is TRBV30; D possibly corresponds to TRBD1 (5 bases). The germline V gene encodes CDR1 GTSNPN and CDR2 SVGIG (reference sequence). V lost 4 bases to trimming and J lost 6 bases, with 19 bases between them. The CDR3 sequence is 15 residues long. CDR3: CAWTGASGYGNEQFF. The CDR3 DNA follows: TGTGCCTGGACTGGGGCTTCAGGTTATGGCAATGAGCAGTTCTTC.

V is TRBV5-1 and J is TRBJ2-3; D is undetermined. The CDR3 length is 15 residues. Germline V gene lookup returns CDR1 SGHRS and CDR2 YFSETQ. V was trimmed by 1 base and J by 2 bases, leaving 11 bases between them. The CDR3 bases are TGCGCCAGCAGCTTGAGCCAGCTCCTCACAGATACGCAGTATTTT. It encodes CASSLSQLLTDTQYF.

The J gene is TRBJ1-2, the V gene TRBV28; D not certain. Germline loops: CDR1 MDHEN, CDR2 SYDVKM. The germline V and J ends were trimmed by 1 base and 4 bases, with 10 bases remaining between them. CDR3 length equals 14 residues. The CDR3 spells CASSLYQAPYGYTF. The CDR3 DNA sequence: TGTGCCAGCAGTTTATACCAGGCACCCTATGGCTACACCTTC.

The J gene is TRBJ2-5, the V gene TRBV6-5, with a possible D match to TRBD1 (6 bases). Germline V lookup: CDR1 MNHEY, CDR2 SVGAGI. CDR3 size: 15 residues. Trimming removed 6 bases at V and 4 bases at J, with 18 bases between. For the CDR3, the DNA is TGTGCCAGCAGCCTCAGGACAGCAGGAGTAGAGACCCAGTACTTC. It translates to CASSLRTAGVETQYF.

The chain has TRBV7-2 and TRBJ1-6; D is uncertain. The germline gives CDR1 SGHTA, CDR2 FQGNSA. The CDR3 covers 15 residues. Trimming took 3 bases from V and 7 from J, leaving 13 bases between them. CDR3 in amino acids: CASSLLAVANSPLHF. CDR3 bases: TGTGCCAGCAGCTTGCTTGCAGTCGCCAATTCACCCCTCCACTTT.

The gene calls are TRBV7-3 and TRBJ2-2, with D possibly matching TRBD1 (5 bases). The V and J ends lost 5 bases and 3 bases respectively, with 16 bases between them. CDR3 length: 16 amino acids. The germline V gene encodes CDR1 SGHTA and CDR2 FQGTGA. The CDR3 reads CASSPRVTLDTGELFF. Written as DNA, the CDR3 is TGTGCCAGCAGCCCCAGGGTAACCTTAGACACCGGGGAGCTGTTTTTT.

This clonotype was observed a few times. The rearrangement links TRBV7-3 to TRBJ2-1; possibly TRBD2 for D (5 bases). This CDR3 spans 16 amino acids. In germline, CDR1 is SGHTA, CDR2 FQGTGA. Trimming removed 5 bases at V and 0 bases at J, with 14 bases between. The chain's CDR3 is CASSPLLVSSYNEQFF. The CDR3 DNA follows: TGTGCCAGCAGCCCACTACTAGTAAGCTCCTACAATGAGCAGTTCTTC.

This clonotype was counted a few times. The chain recombines TRBV9 with TRBJ2-5; 11 bases are a match to TRBD2. The germline V gene has CDR1 SGDLS and CDR2 YYNGEE. The CDR3 contains 17 residues. J lost 6 bases, V lost 4 bases, and 14 bases had no gene match. CDR3 nucleotides: TGTGCCAGCAGCCTAGAGGGAACTAGCGGGAGTTCGCAGACCCAGTACTTC. Residues: CASSLEGTSGSSQTQYF.

V is TRBV6-1 and J is TRBJ1-2; the match to TRBD1 covers 7 bases. There are 14 residues in the CDR3. Germline V gene lookup returns CDR1 MNHNS and CDR2 SASEGT. With 6 bases clipped from V and 0 bases from J, the junction kept 4 bases outside the gene matches. The CDR3 nucleotides are TGTGCCAGCAGGTTAGGGACAGCTAACTATGGCTACACCTTC. Amino acid sequence: CASRLGTANYGYTF.

The rearrangement links TRBV29-1 to TRBJ2-1; D is uncertain. The DNA end is more similar to TRBJ2-7, so the J call may be wrong. Per the germline V gene, CDR1 is SQVTM and CDR2 is ANQGSEA. This CDR3 has 14 amino acids. The CDR3, as DNA: TGCAGCGTTGAGTGGGAAAGCTCCTACAATGAGCAGTACTTC. It translates to CSVEWESSYNEQYF.

This clonotype was seen more than once but under ten times. This chain links TRBV15 with TRBJ2-5; 8 bases agree with TRBD1. The better agreement between TRBJ2-7 and the DNA end casts doubt on the J call. Germline CDR1 is LNHNV and CDR2 is YYDKDF (reference sequence). The length of the CDR3 is 15 residues. The CDR3, as DNA: TGTGCCACCAGCAGTCCCCTGGGGACAGGTAGCGAGCAGTACTTC. The encoded protein is CATSSPLGTGSEQYF.

This CDR3 reads CAWRTGQGLSEQYF. DNA for the CDR3: TGTGCCTGGAGGACTGGACAGGGGCTAAGCGAGCAGTACTTC. The chain has TRBV30 and TRBJ2-5, with 9 nucleotides matching TRBD1. With the DNA end fitting TRBJ2-7 better, the J assignment may be wrong. The CDR3 covers 14 residues. The germline V gene has CDR1 GTSNPN and CDR2 SVGIG (reference sequence).

V gene TRBV7-2 combines with J gene TRBJ2-4; a weak D match, TRBD1 (5 bases). The end of the DNA aligns better with TRBJ2-5, so the J call may be wrong. This CDR3 has 13 amino acids. The germline CDR1 and CDR2 sequences are SGHTA and FQGNSA. CDR3 bases: TGTGCCAGCAGCTTGGGGCTGTGGGAGACCCAGTACTTC. It yields the protein CASSLGLWETQYF.

In this sample, this clonotype turned up a few times. V gene TRBV20-1 combines with J gene TRBJ2-4; D is ambiguous. The J call may be incorrect, as the DNA end agrees better with TRBJ2-7. The CDR3 extends over 14 amino acids. Germline V gives CDR1 DFQATT, CDR2 SNEGSKA (reference sequence). DNA of the CDR3: TGCAGTGCTAGAGATCGTGCGGAACGCTACGAGCAGTACTTC. Amino acid sequence: CSARDRAERYEQYF.

In its sample, this clonotype was seen a few times. This chain joins TRBV28 and TRBJ1-5; 8 bases map to TRBD1. Germline V gene sequence: CDR1 MDHEN, CDR2 SYDVKM. The CDR3 loop spans 15 amino acids. V shed 7 bases and J 3 bases; nucleotides not matched to a gene: 8. The CDR3 loop is CASTPGTGFNQPQHF. The DNA of the CDR3 is TGTGCCAGCACTCCCGGGACAGGTTTCAATCAGCCCCAGCATTTT.

This clonotype was counted between two and nine times. The chain recombines TRBV27 with TRBJ1-2, with no clear D. The CDR3 extends over 17 amino acids. V was trimmed by 3 bases and J by 8 bases, leaving 25 bases between them. Germline V lookup: CDR1 MNHEY, CDR2 SMNVEV (reference sequence). In DNA, the CDR3 is TGTGCCAGCAGTTTTTCCCCTCTACAACTCCCCAGCTGGGGCTACACCTTC. It encodes CASSFSPLQLPSWGYTF.

J is TRBJ2-3 and V is TRBV20-1, with TRBD2 identical over 8 bases. This CDR3 has 12 amino acids. Germline CDR1 and CDR2: DFQATT and SNEGSKA (reference sequence). Unmatched junction bases numbered 6, after V lost 7 bases and J lost 6 bases. CDR3 sequence: CSGETSDDTQYF. CDR3 sequence (DNA): TGCAGTGGTGAGACTAGCGACGATACGCAGTATTTT.

This clonotype turned up a few times. The V and J genes are TRBV20-1 and TRBJ2-5, with TRBD1 matching 7 bases. CDR3 length: 13 residues. V dropped 5 bases and J dropped 0; count of bases not matched to a gene: 3. Germline assignment: CDR1 DFQATT and CDR2 SNEGSKA (reference sequence). The CDR3 here is CSAGTVYQETQYF. The DNA for the CDR3 is TGCAGTGCTGGGACAGTGTACCAAGAGACCCAGTACTTC.

This clonotype occurred once. The chain has TRBV7-9 and TRBJ1-6; 9 bases agree with TRBD1. CDR1 is SEHNR, CDR2 FQNEAQ, per germline (reference sequence). Losses at the gene ends were 5 bases for V and 7 bases for J; bases not matched to a gene: 9. The CDR3 has 16 residues. CDR3 residues: CASSAYAGTGNSPLHF. Here the CDR3 DNA reads TGTGCCAGCAGCGCCTACGCCGGGACAGGGAATTCACCCCTCCACTTT.

J is TRBJ1-1 and V is TRBV4-3; D uncertain. The CDR3 loop spans 13 amino acids. V was trimmed by 0 bases and J by 5 bases, leaving 7 bases between them. From germline, CDR1 is LGHNA and CDR2 YSLEER. CDR3 amino acids: CASSQDPGTEAFF. Written as DNA, the CDR3 is TGCGCCAGCAGCCAAGATCCAGGAACTGAAGCTTTCTTT.

The chain recombines TRBV6-1 with TRBJ1-1, with 8 bases fitting TRBD1. Germline lookup yields CDR1 MNHNS and CDR2 SASEGT. This CDR3 has 14 amino acids. Germline trimming cut 5 bases from V and 6 bases from J; bases unmatched to any gene: 8. The CDR3 sequence: CASSRNRGKAEAFF. The DNA of the CDR3 is TGTGCCAGCAGTCGGAACAGGGGGAAGGCTGAAGCTTTCTTT.

This clonotype appeared a few times. V and J are TRBV29-1 and TRBJ2-5; 9 bases match TRBD1. V lost 7 bases and J lost 5; bases outside the gene matches: 8. Germline lookup yields CDR1 SQVTM and CDR2 ANQGSEA. The CDR3 is 13 amino acids. The CDR3 region has the DNA TGCAGCGCCCGGGACAGGGTTGTCGAGACCCAGTACTTC. It codes for CSARDRVVETQYF.

This clonotype was seen a handful of times. The CDR3 DNA follows: TGCAGCGTTGGAGGAGGGCGAGGACTAGTAAATGAGCAGTTCTTC. Protein product: CSVGGGRGLVNEQFF. The rearrangement uses TRBV29-1 and TRBJ2-1, with 7 bases lining up with TRBD2. J gave up 7 bases and V 4 bases, and 13 bases lay outside the gene matches. CDR3 size: 15 residues. In germline, CDR1 is SQVTM, CDR2 ANQGSEA.

The table lists this clonotype with a few counts. The chain has TRBV20-1 and TRBJ2-5; D may be TRBD2 (6 bases). This CDR3 contains 14 residues. From germline, CDR1 is DFQATT and CDR2 SNEGSKA (reference sequence). Trimming removed 2 bases at V and 5 bases at J, with 15 bases between. CDR3 loop: CSARRRGVQETQYF. CDR3 bases: TGCAGTGCTAGACGGCGGGGCGTTCAGGAGACCCAGTACTTC.